This T cell receptor beta chain was recovered during a study of blood T cell repertoires in COVID-19. Looking at the study overall: Sites across the United States, Italy and Spain contributed samples from acute and convalescent COVID-19.

Generated by immunoSEQ multiplex PCR, the TCRdb table keeps only in-frame clones and is missing some. The profile shows roughly 330,000 clones, more than 75% of them singletons. Researchers sorted participants into cohorts using their self-reported clinical history. V shed 6 bases, J shed 1 base, and the junction held 19 bases outside the gene matches. Germline CDR1 LNHDA, CDR2 SQIVND (reference sequence). This CDR3 has 19 amino acids. This clonotype was sampled from a woman in her 30s who had recovered from COVID-19. This chain joins TRBV19 and TRBJ1-2; the match to TRBD1 covers 8 bases. The sample taken for sequencing was PBMCs or T cells enriched from blood (not recorded which). The CDR3 nucleotides read TGTGCCAGTAGAAGCTGGGACAGGAAGATTACGCCTGATAACTATGGCTACACCTTC. It encodes CASRSWDRKITPDNYGYTF.